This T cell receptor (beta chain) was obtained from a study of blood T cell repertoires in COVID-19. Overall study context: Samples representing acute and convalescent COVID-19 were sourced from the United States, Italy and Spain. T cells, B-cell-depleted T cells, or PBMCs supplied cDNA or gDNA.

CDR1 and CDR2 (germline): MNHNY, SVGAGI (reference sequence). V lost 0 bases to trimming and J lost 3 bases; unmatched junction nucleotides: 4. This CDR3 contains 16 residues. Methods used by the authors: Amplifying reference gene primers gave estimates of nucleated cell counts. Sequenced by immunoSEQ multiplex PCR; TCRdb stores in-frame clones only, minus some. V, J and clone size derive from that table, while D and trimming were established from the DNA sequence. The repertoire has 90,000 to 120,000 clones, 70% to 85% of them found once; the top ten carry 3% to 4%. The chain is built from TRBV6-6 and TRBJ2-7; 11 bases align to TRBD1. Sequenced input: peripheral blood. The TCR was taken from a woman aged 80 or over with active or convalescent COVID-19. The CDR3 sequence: CASSYSVGTGGYEQYF. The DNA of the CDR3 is TGTGCCAGCAGTTACTCAGTCGGGACAGGGGGCTACGAGCAGTACTTC.